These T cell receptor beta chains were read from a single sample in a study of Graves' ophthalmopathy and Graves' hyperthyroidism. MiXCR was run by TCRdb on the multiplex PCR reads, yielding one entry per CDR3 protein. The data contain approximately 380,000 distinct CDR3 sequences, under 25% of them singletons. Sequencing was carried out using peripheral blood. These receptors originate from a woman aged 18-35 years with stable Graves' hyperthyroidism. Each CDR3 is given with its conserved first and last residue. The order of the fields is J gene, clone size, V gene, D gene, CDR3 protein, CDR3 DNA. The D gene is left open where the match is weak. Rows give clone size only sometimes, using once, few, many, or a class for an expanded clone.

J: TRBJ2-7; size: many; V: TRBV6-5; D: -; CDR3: CASRRGRAYEQYF; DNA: TGTGCCAGCCGCCGGGGGAGAGCCTACGAGCAGTACTTC
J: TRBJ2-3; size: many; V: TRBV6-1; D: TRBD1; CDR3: CASSDGPGGASDTQYF; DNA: TGTGCCAGCAGTGATGGCCCAGGGGGCGCCTCAGATACGCAGTATTTT
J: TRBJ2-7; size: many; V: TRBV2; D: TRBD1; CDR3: CASSQQGAGEQYF; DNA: TGTGCCAGCAGCCAACAGGGGGCCGGCGAGCAGTACTTC
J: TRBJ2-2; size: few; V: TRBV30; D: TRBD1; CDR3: CAWRQGANTGELFF; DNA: TGTGCCTGGAGACAGGGGGCCAACACCGGGGAGCTGTTTTTT
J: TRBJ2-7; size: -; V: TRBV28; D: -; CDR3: CASSAGGGGPRSEQYF; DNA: TGTGCCAGCAGCGCAGGGGGGGGAGGGCCTAGGAGCGAGCAGTACTTC
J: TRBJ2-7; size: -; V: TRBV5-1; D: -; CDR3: CASSSRFSGTPYEQYF; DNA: TGCGCCAGCAGCTCACGGTTTTCTGGGACGCCCTACGAGCAGTACTTC
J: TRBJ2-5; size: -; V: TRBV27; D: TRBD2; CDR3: CASSEASGRALETQYF; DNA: TGTGCCAGCAGTGAGGCTAGCGGGAGGGCCCTAGAGACCCAGTACTTC
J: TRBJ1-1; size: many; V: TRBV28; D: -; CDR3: CASSFLGGTDTEAFF; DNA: TGTGCCAGCAGTTTTCTAGGGGGGACGGACACTGAAGCTTTCTTT
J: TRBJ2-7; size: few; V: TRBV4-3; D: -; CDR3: CASSQDLTTYEQYF; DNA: TGCGCCAGCAGCCAAGATCTTACGACCTACGAGCAGTACTTC
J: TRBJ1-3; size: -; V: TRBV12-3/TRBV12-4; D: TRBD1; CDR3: CASSLRQGSGNTIYF; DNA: TGTGCCAGCAGTTTAAGACAGGGCTCTGGAAACACCATATATTTT
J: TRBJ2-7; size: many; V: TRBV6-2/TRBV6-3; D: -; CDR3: CASSEPPSYEQYF; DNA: TGTGCCAGCAGCGAACCCCCAAGCTACGAGCAGTACTTC
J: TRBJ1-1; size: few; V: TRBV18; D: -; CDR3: CASSPTRGRNTEAFF; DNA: TGTGCCAGCTCACCAACCAGGGGCAGGAACACTGAAGCTTTCTTT
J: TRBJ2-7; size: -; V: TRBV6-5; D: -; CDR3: CASSYSPDSSRYEQYF; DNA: TGTGCCAGCAGTTACTCCCCGGACAGCTCTCGCTACGAGCAGTACTTC
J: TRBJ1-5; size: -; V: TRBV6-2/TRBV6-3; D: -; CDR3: CASSVRDDHSNQPQHF; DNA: TGTGCCAGCAGCGTCCGGGACGACCATAGCAATCAGCCCCAGCATTTT